This TCR beta chain was found in a study of blood T cell repertoires in COVID-19. Overall study: The United States, Italy and Spain provided the acute and convalescent COVID-19 samples. PBMCs, B-cell-depleted T cells, or T cells provided the cDNA or gDNA that made up the material.

The CDR3 covers 16 residues. Between the trimmed V and J ends, which lost 2 bases and 10 bases, there was a span of 19 bases. Germline values: CDR1 SGHDT, CDR2 YYEEEE. Sequenced by immunoSEQ multiplex PCR; TCRdb stores in-frame clones only, minus some. The sample has about 200,000 clones; around 82% are singletons. Sequencing was carried out using peripheral blood. The gene calls are TRBV5-6 and TRBJ1-6; D is perhaps TRBD1 (6 bases). The TCR originated in a woman aged 40 to 50 with acute or convalescent COVID-19. The DNA for the CDR3 is TGTGCCAGCAGCTTTGAGATGCCGGACAGAGGCTCACCCCTCCACTTT. Its translation is CASSFEMPDRGSPLHF.